These 18 T cell receptor beta chains were sequenced from one sample in a study of CD8 T cells in ankylosing spondylitis. TCRdb re-analysed the 5' RACE reads in MiXCR, keeping a single row per CDR3 protein. The sample carries about 240,000 distinct CDR3 sequences, approximately 9% recorded once. The sample comprised blood, either unsorted or a sorted T cell fraction (not recorded which). The receptor set was obtained from a male donor with ankylosing spondylitis or in good health (not recorded which).

This clonotype was seen at least ten times. This rearrangement joins TRBV20-1 to TRBJ2-7, with D unclear. Trimming pared 6 bases from V and 7 bases from J, leaving 25 bases between. Germline V gene lookup returns CDR1 DFQATT and CDR2 SNEGSKA (reference sequence). The CDR3 covers 15 residues. The CDR3 sequence is CSAKPPEGHAREQYF. CDR3 in DNA: TGCAGTGCCAAGCCACCGGAAGGGCATGCTAGAGAGCAGTACTTC.

This clonotype was seen repeatedly, ten times or more. The chain couples TRBV2 to TRBJ2-7; unclear D gene. The ends were cut back, 1 base at V and 2 bases at J, with 6 bases in the middle. Germline lookup yields CDR1 SNHLY and CDR2 FYNNEI. CDR3 length: 13 amino acids. The CDR3 is CASSEEAAYEQYF. CDR3 bases: TGTGCCAGCAGTGAAGAGGCAGCCTACGAGCAGTACTTC.

This clonotype was found a few times. The chain employs TRBV7-9 and TRBJ2-7, with unresolved D. Trimming removed 3 bases at V and 5 bases at J, with 11 bases between. Germline V gene data show CDR1 as SEHNR and CDR2 as FQNEAQ (reference sequence). The CDR3 runs to 13 residues. The CDR3 reads CASSFGDVDEQYF. The CDR3, as DNA: TGTGCCAGCAGCTTCGGCGACGTCGACGAGCAGTACTTC.

In its sample, this clonotype was seen many times. The rearrangement joins TRBV20-1 to TRBJ1-2; D might be TRBD1 (6 bases). The CDR3 is 12 residues long. Germline V lookup: CDR1 DFQATT, CDR2 SNEGSKA (reference sequence). Deletions cut 7 bases from V and 6 bases from J, with 15 bases between. The CDR3 loop is CSVLTGDDGYTF. In DNA form, the CDR3 reads TGCAGTGTGCTGACAGGAGACGATGGCTACACCTTC.

Many counts were recorded for this clonotype. The chain combines TRBV28 with TRBJ2-1; 9 nucleotides align to TRBD2. In germline, CDR1 is MDHEN, CDR2 SYDVKM. V shed 11 bases and J 5 bases; nucleotides not matched to a gene: 7. This CDR3 has 13 residues. The CDR3 region is CAEGLAGNNEQFF. CDR3 DNA: TGTGCCGAGGGGCTAGCGGGGAACAATGAGCAGTTCTTC. Combining the CDR3 with reference TRBV28 and TRBJ2-1 gives the whole variable domain DVKVTQSSRYLVKRTGEKVFLECVQDMDHENMFWYRQDPGLGLRLIYFSYDVKMKEKGDIPEGYSVSREKKERFSLILESASTNQTSMYLCAEGLAGNNEQFFGPGTRLTVL.

In this sample, this clonotype turned up many times. J is TRBJ2-1 and V is TRBV20-1; D is unresolved. The CDR3 loop spans 14 amino acids. Trimming removed 3 bases at V and 5 bases at J, with 14 bases between. The germline CDR1 and CDR2 sequences are DFQATT and SNEGSKA (reference sequence). The CDR3 loop reads CSARGRPQHNEQFF. The CDR3, as DNA: TGCAGTGCTAGGGGCAGGCCCCAACACAATGAGCAGTTCTTC.

About this clonotype itself: It may be a read error: a sequence one base away is much more abundant. The J gene is TRBJ2-3, the V gene TRBV29-1; D gene unclear. Between the trimmed V and J ends, which lost 7 bases and 0 bases, there was a span of 8 bases. This CDR3 is built from 12 residues. Germline CDR1 SQVTM, CDR2 ANQGSEA. CDR3: CSDGPSTDTQYF. The CDR3 nucleotides are TGCAGCGATGGACCCAGCACAGATACGCAGTATTTT.

In this sample, this clonotype turned up many times. One end of the junction fails to match germline, which may point to a read error. The chain uses TRBV12-3 or TRBV12-4 and TRBJ1-6; D is ambiguous. The CDR3 spans 13 residues. The CDR3 spells CATSFREDSPLHF. CDR3 sequence (DNA): TGTGCCACCAGTTTCCGAGAGGATTCACCCCTCCACTTT.

This rearrangement joins TRBV6-1 to TRBJ1-1; D gene unclear. The V end was cut by 6 bases, the J end by 7 bases, with 18 bases between. The CDR3 covers 14 residues. The V gene's germline CDR1 is MNHNS and CDR2 SASEGT. The CDR3 coding sequence is TGTGCCAGCAGACCCACGGGAGCCGGATTTGAAGCTTTCTTT. Translated: CASRPTGAGFEAFF.

This clonotype was observed many times. The rearrangement joins TRBV3-1 to TRBJ2-7; D possibly corresponds to TRBD1 (6 bases). The CDR3 has 13 residues. Trimming stripped 7 bases from V and 5 bases from J, with 15 bases between. Per germline, CDR1 LGHDT and CDR2 YNNKEL (reference sequence). The CDR3 region is CASIAPDRHEQYF. The DNA of the CDR3 is TGTGCCAGCATCGCCCCGGACAGACACGAGCAGTACTTC.

This clonotype was seen repeatedly, ten times or more. CDR3 region: CASSYSGTHGNTIYF. The CDR3, as DNA: TGTGCCAGCAGTTACTCGGGGACACATGGAAACACCATATATTTT. The V call is TRBV6-5, the J call TRBJ1-3; D perhaps matches TRBD1 (6 bases). V was shortened by 0 bases and J by 3 bases, with 9 bases between the two germline ends. Germline V gene lookup returns CDR1 MNHEY and CDR2 SVGAGI. The CDR3 loop spans 15 amino acids.

This sequence joins TRBV10-3 and TRBJ2-3; the match to TRBD2 covers 8 bases. The CDR3 is made up of 14 amino acids. With 7 bases clipped from V and 5 bases from J, the junction kept 8 bases outside the gene matches. Germline V gene sequence: CDR1 ENHRY, CDR2 SYGVKD. Written as DNA, the CDR3 is TGTGCCATCACCGCAGGGAGCGGGGGAGATACGCAGTATTTT. It codes for CAITAGSGGDTQYF.

This clonotype was seen more than once but under ten times. V gene TRBV9 combines with J gene TRBJ2-3; D unresolved. The germline V gene encodes CDR1 SGDLS and CDR2 YYNGEE. The V gene lost 0 bases and the J gene lost 2 bases, with 10 bases spanning the gap. CDR3 size: 15 residues. DNA of the CDR3: TGTGCCAGCAGCGTAGCTATGACTTTCACAGATACGCAGTATTTT. It specifies CASSVAMTFTDTQYF.

This clonotype was observed at least ten times. The chain joins TRBV29-1 to TRBJ2-3, with D possibly TRBD1 on 7 matching bases. V lost 6 bases to trimming and J lost 0 bases, with 13 bases between them. This CDR3 spans 14 amino acids. CDR1 SQVTM and CDR2 ANQGSEA come from the germline V gene. The CDR3 bases are TGCAGCGTGGCGGGACAGACTAGCACAGATACGCAGTATTTT. This encodes CSVAGQTSTDTQYF.

This sequence joins TRBV6-4 and TRBJ2-3; 8 bases map to TRBD2. J gave up 6 bases and V 3 bases, and 5 bases lay outside the gene matches. This CDR3 is 14 amino acids long. Germline assignment: CDR1 MRHNA and CDR2 SNTAGT. CDR3 sequence (DNA): TGTGCCAGCAGTGAGGGACTAGAAACGGATACGCAGTATTTT. This encodes CASSEGLETDTQYF.

The table lists this clonotype with many counts. CDR3: CSVGGSRSNTEAFF. The CDR3 DNA follows: TGCAGCGTTGGGGGGTCACGCTCGAACACTGAAGCTTTCTTT. The chain links TRBV29-1 to TRBJ1-1, with D perhaps matching TRBD1 (5 bases). Per the germline V gene, CDR1 is SQVTM and CDR2 is ANQGSEA. V was trimmed by 4 bases and J by 1 base, leaving 13 bases between them. The CDR3 has 14 amino acids.

This clonotype was found many times. The chain carries TRBV7-9 and TRBJ1-5; D might be TRBD1 (6 bases). The CDR3 covers 12 residues. The germline V and J ends were trimmed by 3 bases and 8 bases, with 8 bases remaining between them. Looked up from germline, CDR1 is SEHNR and CDR2 is FQNEAQ (reference sequence). CDR3 sequence: CASSFGGEPQHF. The CDR3 nucleotides are TGTGCCAGCAGCTTTGGGGGCGAGCCCCAGCATTTT.

V and J are TRBV13 and TRBJ2-5; 7 positions match TRBD2. The CDR3 is made up of 15 amino acids. The germline CDR1 and CDR2 sequences are PRHDT and FYEKMQ (reference sequence). V lost 0 bases, J lost 5 bases, and 6 bases stayed unmatched. Written as DNA, the CDR3 is TGTGCCAGCAGCTTAGGTGACGTGGGAGGGGAGACCCAGTACTTC. This gives the protein CASSLGDVGGETQYF. Combining the CDR3 with reference TRBV13 and TRBJ2-5 gives the whole variable domain AAGVIQSPRHLIKEKRETATLKCYPIPRHDTVYWYQQGPGQDPQFLISFYEKMQSDKGSIPDRFSAQQFSDYHSELNMSSLELGDSALYFCASSLGDVGGETQYFGPGTRLLVL.